This section outlines one TCR beta chain sequence together with its context. Antigen unknown. The data are from a study of T-cell memory formation after mild COVID-19. Across the study: Clusters were largely donor specific.

The authors produced TCR alpha and TCR beta cDNA libraries with sample barcodes and UMIs by 5'RACE using constant-segment primers. MiXCR, applied by TCRdb to the 5' RACE reads, yields one record per CDR3 protein. The data contain 250,000 to 300,000 distinct CDR3 sequences, around 15% of them seen just once; the ten biggest clones take up 20% to 25%. General study points: Cross-reactive memory apparently joined, as some responding clones appeared in pre-infection memory. The study found contracting CD4+ clones mainly in CM and EM and contracting CD8+ clones in EMRA.

Germline-derived CDR1 and CDR2 are SGHDT and YYEEEE. The length of the CDR3 is 12 residues. With 2 bases removed from V and 8 bases from J, the gap between germline ends came to 5 bases. Sequenced sample: PBMCs or a T cell subset sorted from them (not recorded which). The chain links TRBV5-6 to TRBJ1-6, with D hard to call. This TCR was recovered from a man aged 18 to 29 who had mild COVID-19 (a few samples of this study predate the infection). Cell type and time point are not known. The CDR3, as DNA: TGTGCCAGCAGCTTCCCCTATTCACCCCTCCACTTT. Its translation: CASSFPYSPLHF.